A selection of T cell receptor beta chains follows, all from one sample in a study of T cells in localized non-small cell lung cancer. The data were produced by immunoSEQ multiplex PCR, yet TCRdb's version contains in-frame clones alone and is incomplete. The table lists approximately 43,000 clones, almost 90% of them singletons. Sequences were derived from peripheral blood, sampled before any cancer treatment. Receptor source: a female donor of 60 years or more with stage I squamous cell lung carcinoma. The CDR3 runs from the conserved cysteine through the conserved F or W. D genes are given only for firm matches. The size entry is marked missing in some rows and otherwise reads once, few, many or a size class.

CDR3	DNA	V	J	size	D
CASSLIVAGFSGNEQFF	TGTGCCAGCAGTTTGATAGTAGCGGGGTTTTCGGGGAATGAGCAGTTCTTC	TRBV27	TRBJ2-1	.	TRBD2
CASSLGAGYEQYF	TGTGCCAGCAGCTTGGGGGCAGGCTACGAGCAGTACTTC	TRBV7-2	TRBJ2-7	once	.
CVTMGGLNEQYF	TGCGTCACAATGGGGGGGCTGAACGAGCAGTACTTC	TRBV10-2	TRBJ2-7	once	.
CASSGKTSSYNEQFF	TGTGCCAGCAGTGGTAAGACTAGCTCCTACAATGAGCAGTTCTTC	TRBV2	TRBJ2-1	.	.
CASRYGTYEQYF	TGTGCCAGCAGGTACGGTACCTACGAGCAGTACTTC	TRBV6-1	TRBJ2-7	.	.
CASSYGGSSYEQYF	TGTGCCAGCAGCTATGGGGGAAGCTCCTACGAGCAGTACTTC	TRBV7-9	TRBJ2-7	.	.
CASSLEAGGGEQFF	TGTGCCAGCAGCTTAGAGGCAGGGGGTGGTGAGCAGTTCTTC	TRBV7-2	TRBJ2-1	.	TRBD1
CASSMSRGLAGVSTDTQYF	TGTGCCAGTAGTATGTCGCGGGGACTAGCGGGAGTTTCCACAGATACGCAGTATTTT	TRBV19	TRBJ2-3	.	TRBD2
CASSEQGRYEQYF	TGTGCCAGCAGTGAACAGGGGCGCTACGAGCAGTACTTC	TRBV6-1	TRBJ2-7	.	.
CASGGLAAYNEQFF	TGCGCCAGCGGTGGACTAGCCGCCTACAATGAGCAGTTCTTC	TRBV5-1	TRBJ2-1	once	TRBD2
CASSFSLGTGKDQPQHF	TGTGCCAGCAGCTTTAGCCTTGGGACAGGGAAGGATCAGCCCCAGCATTTT	TRBV7-9	TRBJ1-5	.	TRBD1
CAWSASQGPGNTIYF	TGTGCCTGGAGTGCCTCCCAGGGACCCGGAAACACCATATATTTT	TRBV30	TRBJ1-3	.	.
CASSYSNSNQPQHF	TGTGCCAGCAGTTACTCGAATAGCAATCAGCCCCAGCATTTT	TRBV6-5	TRBJ1-5	.	.
CASSRPGAGGLSYNEQFF	TGTGCCAGCTCACGACCAGGGGCGGGAGGACTTTCCTACAATGAGCAGTTCTTC	TRBV18	TRBJ2-1	.	TRBD2
CSARTGFGYTF	TGCAGTGCGCGGACAGGGTTTGGCTACACCTTC	TRBV20-1	TRBJ1-2	.	TRBD1
CASSENWTSGKDEQYF	TGTGCCAGCAGTGAAAACTGGACTAGCGGCAAGGACGAGCAGTACTTC	TRBV6-1	TRBJ2-7	.	TRBD2
CASSIGTTYEQYF	TGTGCCAGCAGCATCGGGACTACCTACGAGCAGTACTTC	TRBV5-4	TRBJ2-7	.	TRBD2
CAWSLKGDIKTGELFF	TGTGCCTGGAGTCTCAAAGGGGACATTAAGACCGGGGAGCTGTTTTTT	TRBV30	TRBJ2-2	.	.
CASSADYNSPLHF	TGTGCCAGCAGCGCAGACTATAATTCACCCCTCCACTTT	TRBV11-2	TRBJ1-6	.	.
CASRRGGHLNTEAFF	TGTGCCAGCCGAAGGGGGGGCCACCTGAACACTGAAGCTTTCTTT	TRBV19	TRBJ1-1	.	.
CASSLGRGVTLYTF	TGTGCCAGTAGTCTGGGCAGGGGGGTCACTCTCTACACCTTC	TRBV19	TRBJ1-2	.	TRBD1
CASSQDWDNEQFF	TGCGCCAGCAGCCAAGATTGGGATAATGAGCAGTTCTTC	TRBV4-3	TRBJ2-1	.	.
CASSLSGTVYEQYF	TGTGCCAGCTCACTATCCGGGACAGTCTACGAGCAGTACTTC	TRBV18	TRBJ2-7	.	TRBD1
CASSLPLAGATYNEQFF	TGTGCCAGCAGCTTACCGCTAGCGGGAGCGACCTACAATGAGCAGTTCTTC	TRBV7-9	TRBJ2-1	.	TRBD2
CASSPVVGTQYF	TGTGCCAGCTCACCGGTAGTCGGGACCCAGTACTTC	TRBV18	TRBJ2-5	.	.
CAWSSSGQVPYNEQFF	TGTGCCTGGAGTTCCAGCGGGCAAGTACCCTACAATGAGCAGTTCTTC	TRBV30	TRBJ2-1	.	.
CASSSLAGGFYEQYF	TGCGCCAGCAGCTCCTTAGCGGGAGGGTTCTACGAGCAGTACTTC	TRBV5-1	TRBJ2-7	.	TRBD2
CASSQFRQGSKSYNEQFF	TGCGCCAGCAGCCAATTCCGACAGGGATCAAAATCCTACAATGAGCAGTTCTTC	TRBV4-3	TRBJ2-1	.	TRBD1
CAISLVTGLPLREQYF	TGTGCCATCAGCCTTGTGACGGGACTCCCCTTGAGGGAGCAGTACTTC	TRBV10-3	TRBJ2-7	once	.